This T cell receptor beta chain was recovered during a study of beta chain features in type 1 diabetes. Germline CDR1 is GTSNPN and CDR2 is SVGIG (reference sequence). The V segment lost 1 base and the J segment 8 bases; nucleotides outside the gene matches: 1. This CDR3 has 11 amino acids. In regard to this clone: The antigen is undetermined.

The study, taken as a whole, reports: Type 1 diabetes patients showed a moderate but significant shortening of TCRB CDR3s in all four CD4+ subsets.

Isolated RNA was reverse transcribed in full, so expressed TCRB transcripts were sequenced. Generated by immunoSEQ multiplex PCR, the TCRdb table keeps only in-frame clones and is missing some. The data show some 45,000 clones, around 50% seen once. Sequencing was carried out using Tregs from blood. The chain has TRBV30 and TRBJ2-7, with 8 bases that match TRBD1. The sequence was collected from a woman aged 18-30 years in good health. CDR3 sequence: CAWSGTGKQYF. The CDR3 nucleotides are TGTGCCTGGAGTGGGACAGGGAAGCAGTACTTC.